This section outlines one T cell receptor (beta chain) sequence together with its context. The antigen remains undetermined. The data stem from a study of identifying expanded T cells in peripheral blood. Study results and caveats: Approximately 1.1 clones differed between technical replicates, versus 16.4 and 19 over time. Variance in clone template counts between roughly two-week samples significantly increased with total template count across all healthy donors.

Healthy donors had no documented immune events, such as infections, while sampled. Assay: immunoSEQ multiplex PCR; the TCRdb copy retains only in-frame clones and omits some. The repertoire holds under 120,000 clones, with roughly 91% as singletons. The CDR3 has 16 amino acids. The ends lost 6 bases at V and 2 bases at J; junction bases unmatched: 5. Sequencing input: blood. The receptor's source is a person aged 18-70 years in good health. This sequence joins TRBV23-1 and TRBJ1-6; 9 positions agree with TRBD1. TRBV23-1 is assigned to the ORF class and has an uncertain function. In DNA form, the CDR3 reads TGCGCCAGCAGAACGCGACAGGGGGCCTATAATTCACCCCTCCACTTT. Translated, it gives CASRTRQGAYNSPLHF.